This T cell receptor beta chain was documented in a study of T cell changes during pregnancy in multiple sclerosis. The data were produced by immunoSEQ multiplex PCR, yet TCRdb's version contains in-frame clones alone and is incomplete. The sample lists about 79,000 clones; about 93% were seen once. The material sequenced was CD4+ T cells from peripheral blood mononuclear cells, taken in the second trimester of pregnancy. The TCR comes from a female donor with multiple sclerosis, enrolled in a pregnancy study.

The CDR3 loop reads CASSLGSGQGADTIYF. CDR3 coding DNA: TGTGCCAGCAGCTTGGGTTCTGGACAGGGTGCCGACACCATATATTTT. The chain employs TRBV11-3 and TRBJ1-3; 8 bases line up with TRBD1. This CDR3 has 16 residues. Germline CDR1 SGHNT, CDR2 YENEEA. Trimming cost V 3 bases and J 8 bases; bases outside gene matches: 12.